This TCR beta chain was obtained from a study of identical twins (TCRdb year 2016). Regarding the research as a whole: The study deep-sequenced TCR alpha and beta repertoires from monozygotic twins, unrelated adults of various ages and cord blood to test whether fetal clonotypes persist. Replicate twin experiments were performed at different times using different library preparation protocols to rule out contamination.

General conclusions and limits of the study: Invariant T cells such as MAIT and iNKT could partly confound zero-insertion analyses, though diverse VJ usage argued against this for most clonotypes. Compared with coincidental sharing between unrelated individuals, out-of-frame TCR alpha sequences shared between twins had an excess of sequences with low generation probability. Abundant cord blood beta clonotypes had fewer insertions, young adult naive repertoires showed a similar but weaker trend, and memory repertoires showed no such trend. Conclusions relied on cross-sectional statistical analysis, since the same donors could not be followed over many years. A weaker excess of twin sharing was found in beta out-of-frame sequences because the signal-to-noise ratio was lowered by fewer shared sequences. Recombination models systematically underestimated out-of-frame TCR alpha sharing in monozygotic twins but agreed with sharing between unrelated individuals.

With respect to this clonotype: This clone's antigen is unknown. No much larger clone is present one base from it, and per-base qualities are unavailable.

From the cysteine up to the phenylalanine, the CDR3 has a length of 14 residues. Of the read, only the CDR3 DNA is kept; its 42 bases are in frame from base 1. The germline V gene yields SGDLS for CDR1 and YYNGEE for CDR2. The trim is 4 bases for V and 5 bases for J, with a gap of 12 bases between the germline ends. Every donor in the study was a healthy Caucasian. The twin cohort consisted of three pairs of female monozygotic twins, all aged 18 to 29 years. Positive isolation kits from Invitrogen were used to isolate CD4+ and CD8+ T cell populations. The library was generated by 5' RACE. The sample was run on an Illumina HiSeq 2000. A universal primer binding site was added through template switching, and the final cDNA carried a unique molecular identifier so that TCR cDNA molecules could be counted accurately. Specific primers in the conserved constant-segment region were used to synthesize first-strand cDNA for the TCR alpha and beta chains. To control for contamination, every cDNA library was double barcoded, receiving both a SMART-Mk sample barcode and Illumina barcodes. TruSeq adapter sequences and Illumina sample barcodes were added in two successive PCR steps. The Illumina HiSeq platform was used with custom primers to sequence TCR alpha and beta cDNA libraries. Processing in the source paper ran as follows. MiGEC processed the raw reads to extract unique molecular identifiers, while MiXCR was used to determine the CDR3 positions. For each individual, recombination models were inferred using an EM algorithm with the repgenHMM and IGoR tools. Shared clonotypes were analyzed with the tcR package in R, and sharing was normalized by the product of cloneset sizes. Out-of-frame nonproductive sequences were analyzed to study raw recombination free of thymic and clonal selection effects. Clones were called with MiXCR by TCRdb after fastp trimmed the public reads at Q25, and only in-frame beta chains were retained. Rows are unified per CDR3 protein, each entry keeping the most common DNA and genes. None of the V and J calls come from the authors' own analysis; TCRdb made them. The sample yields a few hundred thousand distinct CDR3 sequences; roughly an eighth were counted once. Clones ranked in the top ten supply more than 0.8% of the sample.

This sample also belongs to another study, concerning yellow fever vaccine responses in identical twins. That second report states: According to the authors, the vaccine-induced T cell response in identical twins seemed to be partly convergent and partly specific to each individual. Focusing on identical twins, the study followed the T cell clones that responded to the vaccine, and did so with precision.

The sequence is built from TRBV9 and TRBJ2-2; the D element could tentatively be TRBD1 or TRBD2, as 6 bases agree for each. The sample consisted of CD4+ T cells sorted from blood. This TCR was sampled from a woman between 18 and 29 years old in good health. The sequence in DNA is TGTGCCAGCAGCAAACGAGGGGGGACCGGGGAGCTGTTTTTT. Translation gives CASSKRGGTGELFF.